This is a list of T cell receptor beta chains from one sample in a study of metastatic and nonmetastatic thyroid tumors. Through MiXCR, TCRdb re-clonotyped the PCR reads. Of about 47,000 clones in the sample, 20% to 25% are singletons; the top ten hold about 3.5%. Source material: blood. These receptors originate from a male donor with papillary thyroid cancer or a benign thyroid nodule (not recorded which). Some clones in this sample may be carry-over from other donors' samples. Both conserved end residues are part of each CDR3. Each record gives: clone size, J gene, V gene, D gene, CDR3 length, CDR3 DNA, CDR3 protein. D genes are given only for firm matches. The size entry is marked missing in some rows and otherwise reads once, few, many or a size class.

few,TRBJ2-5,TRBV6-1,NA,14,TGTGCCAGCAGTGAGGCAACCCTCGAGGAGACCCAGTACTTC,CASSEATLEETQYF
many,TRBJ2-1,TRBV5-1,TRBD1,16,TGCGCCAGCAGCTTGGTAGGGGGCCAGAGAAACAATGAGCAGTTCTTC,CASSLVGGQRNNEQFF
many,TRBJ2-1,TRBV20-1,NA,14,TGCAGTGCTAGACGGCAGCCCGGATACAATGAGCAGTTCTTC,CSARRQPGYNEQFF
few,TRBJ1-2,TRBV6-6,TRBD1,15,TGTGCCAGCAGTTACGCGACAGGGGAATTGAGTGGCTACACCTTC,CASSYATGELSGYTF
NA,TRBJ2-7,TRBV20-1,TRBD2,14,TGCAGTGTCAGGACTAGCGGGAGCTACTACGAGCAGTACTTC,CSVRTSGSYYEQYF
many,TRBJ2-2,TRBV15,NA,15,TGTGCCACCAGGACGGGTGGGGCAGGCACCGGGGAGCTGTTTTTT,CATRTGGAGTGELFF
NA,TRBJ1-1,TRBV7-8,NA,15,TGTGCCAGCAGCTTAGGGGCGGCGGGTCCCCCTGAAGCTTTCTTT,CASSLGAAGPPEAFF
NA,TRBJ2-7,TRBV30,NA,14,TGTGCCTGGCAACAGAAGACAACCCTCCACGAGCAGTACTTC,CAWQQKTTLHEQYF
NA,TRBJ2-1,TRBV5-1,TRBD2,15,TGCGCCAGCAGCTTGGCCGGACTAGCGGACAATGAGCAGTTCTTC,CASSLAGLADNEQFF
many,TRBJ2-2,TRBV19,NA,11,TGTGCCAGTAGCGGGAGCGCTGTCCTGGTTTTT,CASSGSAVLVF
NA,TRBJ2-7,TRBV5-1,NA,14,TGCGCCAGCAGCGTATCGGGGACGTACGACGAGCAGTACTTC,CASSVSGTYDEQYF
medium-sized,TRBJ1-1,TRBV6-1,TRBD1,14,TGTGCCAGCAGTAAGGACAGGGACGACACTGAAGCTTTCTTT,CASSKDRDDTEAFF
NA,TRBJ2-1,TRBV19,TRBD2,22,TGTGCCAGTAGTCCGGGTGTCAGGAATGCCGGTGTGCGCGGGAGTTTCCACAATGAGCAGTTCTTC,CASSPGVRNAGVRGSFHNEQFF
NA,TRBJ2-3,TRBV30,TRBD1,15,TGTGCCTGGAGTGTAGTAGGGACAGGCACAGATACGCAGTATTTT,CAWSVVGTGTDTQYF
few,TRBJ2-7,TRBV19,NA,17,TGTGCCAGTAGACCTAGGGGGGATCCGGGCGGGCGCTACGAGCAGTACTTC,CASRPRGDPGGRYEQYF
many,TRBJ1-5,TRBV19,NA,14,TGTGCCAGTAGTGCCATAGATAGCAATCAGCCCCAGCATTTT,CASSAIDSNQPQHF
few,TRBJ1-6,TRBV6-1,NA,14,TGTGCCAGCAGTGAGGAGGCAGGGGTCTCACCCCTCCACTTT,CASSEEAGVSPLHF